The 27 T cell receptor beta chains below were found in one sample sequenced in a study of cytomegalovirus exposure and HLA in healthy donors. The study ran its PCR with 60 Vbeta and 13 Jbeta primers. Profiled with immunoSEQ multiplex PCR; TCRdb holds only in-frame clones, not every one. The data show fewer than 150,000 clones, approximately 80% seen once. What was sequenced was PBMCs. Source of these receptors: a female donor in good health and CMV-seropositive.

The gene calls are TRBV28 and TRBJ2-5; 10 bases are shared with TRBD1. Germline V gene lookup returns CDR1 MDHEN and CDR2 SYDVKM. The V gene end was trimmed by 1 base and the J gene end by 5 bases; junction bases not matched to a gene: 4. The CDR3 runs 15 residues. CDR3 in amino acids: CASSLLGQGLETQYF. CDR3 nucleotide sequence: TGTGCCAGCAGTTTATTGGGACAGGGGTTGGAGACCCAGTACTTC.

J is TRBJ2-2 and V is TRBV5-1; 8 bases map to TRBD1. This CDR3 spans 14 amino acids. The germline gives CDR1 SGHRS, CDR2 YFSETQ. J gave up 6 bases and V 2 bases, and 3 bases lay outside the gene matches. CDR3 sequence (DNA): TGCGCCAGCAGCTTTCAGGGGGCACCCGGGGAGCTGTTTTTT. Amino acid sequence: CASSFQGAPGELFF.

The rearrangement joins TRBV10-3 to TRBJ1-2, with 11 positions matching TRBD1. Germline trimming cut 3 bases from V and 6 bases from J; bases unmatched to any gene: 15. The CDR3 loop spans 18 amino acids. Germline CDR1 is ENHRY and CDR2 is SYGVKD. The CDR3: CAISDPPGRDRGSNGYTF. DNA for the CDR3: TGTGCCATCAGTGACCCACCCGGCCGGGACAGGGGGTCTAATGGCTACACCTTC.

The chain uses TRBV7-6 and TRBJ2-5, with 9 bases matching TRBD1. The V and J ends lost 5 bases and 4 bases, in that order; junction bases with no gene match: 2. Per germline, CDR1 SGHVS and CDR2 FNYEAQ. The CDR3 has 13 amino acids. The CDR3 spells CASSVGQGETQYF. CDR3 nucleotide sequence: TGTGCCAGCAGCGTGGGACAGGGAGAGACCCAGTACTTC.

DNA for the CDR3: TGTGCCAGCAGCTTCCGGGACATAGCCACGGATACGCAGTATTTT. Its protein is CASSFRDIATDTQYF. This chain connects TRBV7-2 to TRBJ2-3; D is possibly TRBD1 (6 bases). Germline V gene data show CDR1 as SGHTA and CDR2 as FQGNSA. V was shortened by 3 bases and J by 6 bases, with 16 bases between the two germline ends. This CDR3 contains 15 residues.

This clone was counted between two and nine times. The chain is built from TRBV4-1 and TRBJ2-7, with TRBD1 identical over 10 bases. The CDR3 has 15 residues. Per germline, CDR1 MGHRA and CDR2 YSYEKL. V lost 1 base, J lost 2 bases, and 2 bases stayed unmatched. CDR3 coding DNA: TGCGCCAGCAGCCAAGGACAGGGGGCTCCCTACGAGCAGTACTTC. It encodes CASSQGQGAPYEQYF.

This sequence joins TRBV30 and TRBJ2-7; D is possibly TRBD1 (6 bases). This CDR3 region has 11 residues. Trimming removed 3 bases at V and 3 bases at J, with 6 bases between. Germline V gene data show CDR1 as GTSNPN and CDR2 as SVGIG (reference sequence). CDR3 sequence (DNA): TGTGCCTGGAGGGACAGCTACGAGCAGTACTTC. Translation gives CAWRDSYEQYF.

The sample holds a few counts of this clone. The junction shows a germline mismatch at one end, possibly a read error. V gene TRBV6-1 combines with J gene TRBJ1-1, with TRBD1 matching over 7 bases. The CDR3 is 12 residues long. Per the germline V gene, CDR1 is MNHNS and CDR2 is SASEGT. This chain's CDR3 is CASSIRGQEAFF. Written as DNA, the CDR3 is TGTGCGAGCAGCATACGGGGACAGGAAGCTTTCTTT.

The chain links TRBV7-9 to TRBJ2-4, with no clear D. CDR1 SEHNR and CDR2 FQNEAQ come from the germline V gene (reference sequence). With 5 bases removed from V and 1 base from J, the gap between germline ends came to 6 bases. The CDR3 length is 13 residues. CDR3 sequence reads: CASSPPAKNIQYF. DNA for the CDR3: TGTGCCAGCAGCCCCCCGGCCAAAAACATTCAGTACTTC.

V usage is TRBV2 and J usage is TRBJ2-1; 8 bases agree with TRBD2. The CDR3 runs 16 residues. With 1 base clipped from V and 5 bases from J, the junction kept 7 bases outside the gene matches. Germline CDR1 SNHLY, CDR2 FYNNEI. Here the CDR3 DNA reads TGTGCCAGCAGTGAAGTAGGGGCTAGCGGGCACAATGAGCAGTTCTTC. Translation: CASSEVGASGHNEQFF.

This clone has a handful of counts. J is TRBJ2-7 and V is TRBV29-1; D perhaps matches TRBD2 (5 bases). CDR3 length: 13 residues. Deletions cut 2 bases from V and 5 bases from J, with 13 bases between. Germline CDR1 reads SQVTM; CDR2 reads ANQGSEA. In DNA, the CDR3 is TGCAGCGTTGAAAGTATGAGCGGCGACGAGCAGTACTTC. Amino acids: CSVESMSGDEQYF.

The chain uses TRBV18 and TRBJ1-1, with no clear D. Germline CDR1 and CDR2: KGHSH and LQKENI. This CDR3 spans 14 amino acids. Trimming shortened V by 2 bases and J by 2 bases, and 9 bases separated the two germline ends. Here the CDR3 reads CASSPSAGNTEAFF. The CDR3 nucleotides read TGTGCCAGCTCACCAAGTGCGGGAAACACTGAAGCTTTCTTT.

The rearrangement links TRBV10-3 to TRBJ1-3; D unclear. The germline V gene has CDR1 ENHRY and CDR2 SYGVKD. Trimming left V 4 bases short and J 4 bases short, with 2 bases between. The CDR3 totals 11 residues. Written as DNA, the CDR3 is TGTGCCATCAGTGCAGGAAACACCATATATTTT. This translates into CAISAGNTIYF.

The rearrangement links TRBV9 to TRBJ2-1; 9 bases match TRBD2. The CDR3 is 17 amino acids. Germline trimming cut 3 bases from V and 3 bases from J; bases unmatched to any gene: 10. CDR1 and CDR2 from the germline V gene are SGDLS and YYNGEE. The CDR3 coding sequence is TGTGCCAGCAGCGCCCGCGGTGGTAGCGGGAGCTACAATGAGCAGTTCTTC. Translation gives CASSARGGSGSYNEQFF. Full variable domain (missing parts from reference TRBV9 and TRBJ2-1): DSGVTQTPKHLITATGQRVTLRCSPRSGDLSVYWYQQSLDQGLQFLIQYYNGEERAKGNILERFSAQQFPDLHSELNLSSLELGDSALYFCASSARGGSGSYNEQFFGPGTRLTVL.

This sequence joins TRBV5-1 and TRBJ2-7; TRBD1 might be the D (5 bases). V shed 4 bases and J shed 6 bases, with 17 bases lying between them. From germline, CDR1 is SGHRS and CDR2 YFSETQ. The CDR3 extends over 14 amino acids. In DNA form, the CDR3 reads TGCGCCAGCAGCGAAAACCTAGACAGAAGCGAGCAGTACTTC. This encodes CASSENLDRSEQYF.

This clone occurred once. This chain uses TRBV27 with TRBJ2-3; weak D call: TRBD1 (6 bases). Trimming left V 7 bases short and J 5 bases short, with 22 bases between. The CDR3 consists of 16 residues. Germline lookup yields CDR1 MNHEY and CDR2 SMNVEV (reference sequence). In nucleotides, the CDR3 is TGTGCCAGCAATGGACCTGGTGCCAGAGGGGGAGATACGCAGTATTTT. The encoded protein is CASNGPGARGGDTQYF.

The chain has TRBV5-1 and TRBJ1-1, with D maybe TRBD1 (5 bases). CDR1 and CDR2 (germline): SGHRS, YFSETQ. Trimming pared 5 bases from V and 0 bases from J, leaving 23 bases between. CDR3 size: 18 residues. Here the CDR3 DNA reads TGCGCCAGCAGGTCTGCGGCCTCGGGACTCGCCATGAACACTGAAGCTTTCTTT. Translation gives CASRSAASGLAMNTEAFF. Using reference TRBV5-1 and TRBJ1-1 for the parts outside the CDR3, the full variable domain is KAGVTQTPRYLIKTRGQQVTLSCSPISGHRSVSWYQQTPGQGLQFLFEYFSETQRNKGNFPGRFSGRQFSNSRSEMNVSTLELGDSALYLCASRSAASGLAMNTEAFFGQGTRLTVV.

The chain uses TRBV11-1 and TRBJ2-7; D call uncertain. The V end lost 0 bases, the J end lost 9 bases, and 12 bases lay between the germline ends. Germline lookup yields CDR1 SGHAT and CDR2 FQDESV (reference sequence). This CDR3 has 13 residues. The CDR3 coding sequence is TGTGCCAGCAGCTTAGCTTTACAATCTCGGCAGTACTTC. It encodes CASSLALQSRQYF.

This clone has just a few counts. The J gene is TRBJ1-2, the V gene TRBV19; D is undetermined. The germline gives CDR1 LNHDA, CDR2 SQIVND (reference sequence). Trimming took 3 bases from V and 2 from J, leaving 10 bases between them. The CDR3 length is 14 residues. The CDR3 sequence is CASSIFSGNYGYTF. The CDR3 nucleotides are TGTGCCAGTAGTATCTTTTCAGGAAACTATGGCTACACCTTC.

The chain carries TRBV27 and TRBJ1-6; D not certain. The CDR3 covers 16 residues. Germline lookup yields CDR1 MNHEY and CDR2 SMNVEV (reference sequence). V was trimmed by 3 bases and J by 4 bases, leaving 13 bases between them. The CDR3 sequence is CASSLLAGLYNSPLHF. CDR3 in DNA: TGTGCCAGCAGTTTGCTGGCAGGACTTTATAATTCACCCCTCCACTTT.

The chain couples TRBV15 to TRBJ2-1; D possibly corresponds to TRBD2 (6 bases). This CDR3 spans 17 amino acids. Trimming took off 0 bases at V and 4 bases at J, with 16 bases between the two ends. Germline values: CDR1 LNHNV, CDR2 YYDKDF (reference sequence). CDR3 amino acids: CATSRDLPGRGYNEQFF. The CDR3 coding sequence is TGTGCCACCAGCAGAGACCTCCCGGGACGGGGGTACAATGAGCAGTTCTTC.

V gene TRBV6-5 combines with J gene TRBJ2-7; TRBD1 matches 8 bases. The CDR3 sequence is 15 residues long. With V trimmed by 8 bases and J by 3 bases, 12 bases remained unmatched. Looked up from germline, CDR1 is MNHEY and CDR2 is SVGAGI. In DNA, the CDR3 is TGTGCCAGCGGTTCTTCAAACAGGGGGAGCTACGAGCAGTACTTC. It is translated as CASGSSNRGSYEQYF.

The rearrangement uses TRBV6-5 and TRBJ2-7; 7 bases map to TRBD1. The CDR3 is made up of 13 amino acids. The germline CDR1 and CDR2 sequences are MNHEY and SVGAGI. The ends lost 5 bases at V and 7 bases at J; junction bases unmatched: 8. The CDR3, as DNA: TGTGCCAGCAGTGGTCAGGGGGTTGGAGAGCAGTACTTC. This gives the protein CASSGQGVGEQYF.

The gene calls are TRBV15 and TRBJ2-7; 7 nucleotides agree with TRBD1. The ends lost 1 base at V and 11 bases at J; junction bases unmatched: 11. The CDR3 length is 14 residues. Germline CDR1 and CDR2: LNHNV and YYDKDF (reference sequence). The CDR3 sequence: CATSRGFGTEGKYF. As DNA, the CDR3 is TGTGCCACCAGCAGAGGGTTTGGGACAGAGGGCAAGTACTTC.

V and J are TRBV5-6 and TRBJ1-1; no reliable D call. The CDR3 totals 15 residues. CDR1 and CDR2 from the germline V gene are SGHDT and YYEEEE. The V end was cut by 1 base, the J end by 0 bases, with 10 bases between. CDR3 in amino acids: CASSLYQVLNTEAFF. CDR3 coding DNA: TGTGCCAGCAGCTTGTATCAGGTGTTGAACACTGAAGCTTTCTTT.

The chain has TRBV5-1 and TRBJ1-2; maybe TRBD1 (6 bases). Germline V CDR1 and CDR2: SGHRS, YFSETQ. This CDR3 comprises 15 residues. V was pared by 1 base and J by 4 bases, with 14 bases between. The CDR3, as DNA: TGCGCCAGCAGCTTGAATTCGGGACACCTCTATGGCTACACCTTC. Protein sequence: CASSLNSGHLYGYTF.

The gene calls are TRBV6-5 and TRBJ1-5, with 8 nucleotides matching TRBD1. Germline V gene lookup returns CDR1 MNHEY and CDR2 SVGAGI. Trimming cost V 4 bases and J 6 bases; bases outside gene matches: 5. The CDR3 runs 14 residues. CDR3 nucleotide sequence: TGTGCCAGCAGTTCCGGACAGGGAGGTCAGCCCCAGCATTTT. Translated: CASSSGQGGQPQHF.